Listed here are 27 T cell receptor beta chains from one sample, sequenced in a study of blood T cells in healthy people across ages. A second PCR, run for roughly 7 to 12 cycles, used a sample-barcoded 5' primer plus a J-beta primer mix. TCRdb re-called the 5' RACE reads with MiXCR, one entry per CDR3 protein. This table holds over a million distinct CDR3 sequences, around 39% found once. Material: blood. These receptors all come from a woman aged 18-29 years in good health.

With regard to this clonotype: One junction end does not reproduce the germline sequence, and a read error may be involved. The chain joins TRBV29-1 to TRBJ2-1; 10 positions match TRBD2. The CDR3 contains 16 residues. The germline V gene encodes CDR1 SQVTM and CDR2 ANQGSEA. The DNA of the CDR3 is TGTAGCGTTGAACCTTTAGCGGGAGGCCCCCACAATGAGCAGTTCTTC. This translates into CSVEPLAGGPHNEQFF.

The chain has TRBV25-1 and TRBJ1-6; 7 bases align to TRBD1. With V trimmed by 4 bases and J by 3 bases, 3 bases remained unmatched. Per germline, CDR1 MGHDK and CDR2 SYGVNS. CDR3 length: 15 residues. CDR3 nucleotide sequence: TGTGCCAGCAGTGGGACAGGCCTCTATAATTCACCCCTCCACTTT. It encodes CASSGTGLYNSPLHF.

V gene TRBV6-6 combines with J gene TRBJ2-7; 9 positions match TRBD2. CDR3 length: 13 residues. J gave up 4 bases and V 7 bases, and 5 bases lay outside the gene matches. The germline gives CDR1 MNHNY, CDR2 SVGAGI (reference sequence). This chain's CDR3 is CASTPTSGYEQYF. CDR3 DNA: TGTGCCAGCACCCCGACTAGCGGATACGAGCAGTACTTC.

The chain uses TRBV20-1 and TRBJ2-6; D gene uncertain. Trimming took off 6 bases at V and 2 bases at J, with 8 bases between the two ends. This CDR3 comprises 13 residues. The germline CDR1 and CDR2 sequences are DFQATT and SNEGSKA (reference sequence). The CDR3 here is CSANRAGANVLTF. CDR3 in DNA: TGCAGTGCCAATAGGGCTGGGGCCAACGTCCTGACTTTC.

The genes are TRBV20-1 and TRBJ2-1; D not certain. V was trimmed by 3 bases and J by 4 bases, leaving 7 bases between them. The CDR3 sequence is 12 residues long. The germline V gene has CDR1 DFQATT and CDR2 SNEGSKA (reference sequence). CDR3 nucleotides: TGCAGTGCTAGCTTAAGATACAATGAGCAGTTCTTC. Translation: CSASLRYNEQFF.

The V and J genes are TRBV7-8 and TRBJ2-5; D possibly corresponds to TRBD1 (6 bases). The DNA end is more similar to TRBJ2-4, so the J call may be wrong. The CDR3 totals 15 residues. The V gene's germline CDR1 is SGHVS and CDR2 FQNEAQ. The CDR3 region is CASSLGAGEGNIQYF. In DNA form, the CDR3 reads TGTGCCAGCAGCTTAGGGGCAGGGGAAGGAAACATTCAGTACTTC.

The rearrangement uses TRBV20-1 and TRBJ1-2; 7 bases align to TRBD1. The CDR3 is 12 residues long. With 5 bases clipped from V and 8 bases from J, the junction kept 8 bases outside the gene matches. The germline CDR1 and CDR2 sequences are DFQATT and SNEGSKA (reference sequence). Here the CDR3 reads CSAVRQGPGYTF. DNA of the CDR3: TGCAGTGCTGTAAGACAGGGCCCGGGCTACACCTTC.

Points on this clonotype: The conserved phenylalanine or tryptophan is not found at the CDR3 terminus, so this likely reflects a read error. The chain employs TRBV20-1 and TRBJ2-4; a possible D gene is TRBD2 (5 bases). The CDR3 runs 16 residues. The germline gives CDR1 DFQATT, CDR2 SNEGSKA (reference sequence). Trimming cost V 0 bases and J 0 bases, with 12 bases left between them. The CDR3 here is CSARERLAPAKNIQYI. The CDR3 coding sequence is TGCAGTGCTAGAGAAAGGCTAGCCCCAGCCAAAAACATTCAGTACATC.

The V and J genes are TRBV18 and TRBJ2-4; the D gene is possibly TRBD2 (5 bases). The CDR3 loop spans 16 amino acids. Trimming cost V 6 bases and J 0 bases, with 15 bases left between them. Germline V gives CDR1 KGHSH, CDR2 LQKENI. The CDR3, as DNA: TGTGCCAGCTCCTCCCGCGGAGCGGTAGCCAAAAACATTCAGTACTTC. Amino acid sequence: CASSSRGAVAKNIQYF.

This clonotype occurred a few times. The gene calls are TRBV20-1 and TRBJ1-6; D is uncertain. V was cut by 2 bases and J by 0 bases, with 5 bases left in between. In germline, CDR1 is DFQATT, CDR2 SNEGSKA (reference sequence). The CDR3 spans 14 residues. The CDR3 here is CSARQDSYNSPLHF. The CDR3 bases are TGCAGTGCTAGACAGGACTCCTATAATTCACCCCTCCACTTT.

In DNA, the CDR3 is TGCAGTGCGCTGAGTACTCACCCAAATACCTACGAGCAGTACTTC. It codes for CSALSTHPNTYEQYF. This chain connects TRBV20-1 to TRBJ2-4; D is uncertain. The J call may be mistaken, given a closer DNA end match to TRBJ2-7. The CDR3 contains 15 residues. The V gene's germline CDR1 is DFQATT and CDR2 SNEGSKA (reference sequence).

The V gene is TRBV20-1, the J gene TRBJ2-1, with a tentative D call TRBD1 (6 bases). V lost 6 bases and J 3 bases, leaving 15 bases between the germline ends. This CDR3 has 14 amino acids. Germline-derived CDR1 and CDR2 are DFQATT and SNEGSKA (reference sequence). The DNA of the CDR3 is TGCAGTGCGGGACCGGGACAAGACTACAATGAGCAGTTCTTC. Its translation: CSAGPGQDYNEQFF.

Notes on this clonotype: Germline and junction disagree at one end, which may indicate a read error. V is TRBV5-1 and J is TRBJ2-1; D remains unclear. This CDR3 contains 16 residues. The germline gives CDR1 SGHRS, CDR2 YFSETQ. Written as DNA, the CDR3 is TGCGCCAGCAGCAGAGGAACGCAGAGCTCCTGCAATGAGCAGTTCTTC. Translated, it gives CASSRGTQSSCNEQFF.

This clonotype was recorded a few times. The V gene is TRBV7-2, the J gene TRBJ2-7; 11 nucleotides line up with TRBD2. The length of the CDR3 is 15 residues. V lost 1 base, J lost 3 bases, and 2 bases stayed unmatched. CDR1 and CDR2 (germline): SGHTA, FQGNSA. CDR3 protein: CASSLGTSGYYEQYF. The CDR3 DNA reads TGTGCCAGCAGCTTAGGGACTAGCGGGTACTACGAGCAGTACTTC.

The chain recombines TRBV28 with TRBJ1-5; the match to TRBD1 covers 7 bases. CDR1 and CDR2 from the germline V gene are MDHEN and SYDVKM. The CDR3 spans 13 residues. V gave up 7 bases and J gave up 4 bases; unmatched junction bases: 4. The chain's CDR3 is CASTRQGNQPQHF. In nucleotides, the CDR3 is TGTGCCAGCACCCGACAGGGAAATCAGCCCCAGCATTTT.

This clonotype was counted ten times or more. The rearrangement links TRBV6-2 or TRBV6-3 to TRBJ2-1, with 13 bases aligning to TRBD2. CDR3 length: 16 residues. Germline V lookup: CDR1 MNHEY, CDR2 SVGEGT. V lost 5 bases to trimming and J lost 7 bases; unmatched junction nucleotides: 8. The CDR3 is CASSRGLAGFLNEQFF. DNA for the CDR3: TGTGCCAGCAGTAGGGGACTAGCGGGATTCTTAAATGAGCAGTTCTTC.

CDR3 DNA: TGTGCCAGCGAAGGGGTGGATACGCAGTATTTT. Amino acid sequence: CASEGVDTQYF. This chain connects TRBV6-5 to TRBJ2-3; TRBD1 might be the D (5 bases). CDR1 MNHEY and CDR2 SVGAGI come from the germline V gene. This CDR3 is 11 amino acids long. Trimming removed 8 bases at V and 6 bases at J, with 9 bases between.

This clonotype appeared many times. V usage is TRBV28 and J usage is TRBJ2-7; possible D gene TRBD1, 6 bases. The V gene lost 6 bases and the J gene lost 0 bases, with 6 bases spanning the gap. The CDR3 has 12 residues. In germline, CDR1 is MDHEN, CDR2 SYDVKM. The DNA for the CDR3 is TGTGCCAGCAGACAGGGCTCCTACGAGCAGTACTTC. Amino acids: CASRQGSYEQYF.

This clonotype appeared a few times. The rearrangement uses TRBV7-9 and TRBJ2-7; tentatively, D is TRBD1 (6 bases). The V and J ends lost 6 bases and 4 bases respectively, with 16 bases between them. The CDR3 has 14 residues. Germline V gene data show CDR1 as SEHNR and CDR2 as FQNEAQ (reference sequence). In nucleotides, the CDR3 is TGTGCCAGCAGTTGGTCAGGGGTGCAATACGAGCAGTACTTC. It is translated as CASSWSGVQYEQYF.

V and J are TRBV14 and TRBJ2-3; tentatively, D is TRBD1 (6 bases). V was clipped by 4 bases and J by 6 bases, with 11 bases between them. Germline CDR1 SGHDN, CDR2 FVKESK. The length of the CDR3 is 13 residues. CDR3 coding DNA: TGTGCCAGCAGCCCGTTTCAGGGGGATACGCAGTATTTT. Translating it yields CASSPFQGDTQYF.

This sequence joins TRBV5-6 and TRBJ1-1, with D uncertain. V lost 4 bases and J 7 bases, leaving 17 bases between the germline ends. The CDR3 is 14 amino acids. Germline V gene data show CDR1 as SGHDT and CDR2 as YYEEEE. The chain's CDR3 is CASSPLGTSIEAFF. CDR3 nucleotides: TGTGCCAGCAGCCCCCTAGGTACGTCGATTGAAGCTTTCTTT.

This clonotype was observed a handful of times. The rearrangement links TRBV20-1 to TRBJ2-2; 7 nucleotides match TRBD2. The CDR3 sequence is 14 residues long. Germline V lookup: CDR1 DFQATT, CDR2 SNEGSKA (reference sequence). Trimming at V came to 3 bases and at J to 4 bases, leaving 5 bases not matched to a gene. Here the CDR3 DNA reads TGCAGTGCTAGGGAGACGGGGGGCACCGGGGAGCTGTTTTTT. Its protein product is CSARETGGTGELFF.

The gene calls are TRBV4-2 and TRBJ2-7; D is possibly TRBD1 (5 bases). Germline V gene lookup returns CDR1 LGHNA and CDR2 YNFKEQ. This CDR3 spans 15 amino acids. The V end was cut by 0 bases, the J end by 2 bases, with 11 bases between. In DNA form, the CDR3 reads TGTGCCAGCAGCCAAGATAAGGGGTTTCCCTACGAGCAGTACTTC. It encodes CASSQDKGFPYEQYF.

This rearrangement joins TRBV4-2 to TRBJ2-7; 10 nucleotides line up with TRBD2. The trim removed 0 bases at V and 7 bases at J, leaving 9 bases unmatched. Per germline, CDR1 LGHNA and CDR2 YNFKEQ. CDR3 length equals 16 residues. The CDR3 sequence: CASSQDLASGGNEQYF. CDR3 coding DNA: TGTGCCAGCAGCCAAGATTTGGCTAGCGGGGGTAATGAGCAGTACTTC.

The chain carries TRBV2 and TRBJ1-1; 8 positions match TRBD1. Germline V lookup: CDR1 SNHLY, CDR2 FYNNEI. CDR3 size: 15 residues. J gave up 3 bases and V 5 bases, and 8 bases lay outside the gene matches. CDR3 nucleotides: TGTGCCAGCAGTTCTGTGGACAGGGTCTACACTGAAGCTTTCTTT. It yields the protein CASSSVDRVYTEAFF.

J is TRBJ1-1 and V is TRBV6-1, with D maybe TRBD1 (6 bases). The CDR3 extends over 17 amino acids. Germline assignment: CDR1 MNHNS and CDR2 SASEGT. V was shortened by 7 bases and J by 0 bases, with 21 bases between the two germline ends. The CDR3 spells CASTGHPRGAMNTEAFF. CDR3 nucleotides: TGTGCCAGCACTGGGCACCCCAGGGGCGCGATGAACACTGAAGCTTTCTTT.

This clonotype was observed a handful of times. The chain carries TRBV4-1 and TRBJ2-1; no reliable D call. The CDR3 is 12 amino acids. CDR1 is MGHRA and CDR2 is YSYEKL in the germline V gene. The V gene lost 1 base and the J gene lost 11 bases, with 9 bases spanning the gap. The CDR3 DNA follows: TGCGCCAGCAGCCAAGCCCCGGCCAAGCAGTTCTTC. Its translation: CASSQAPAKQFF.